The next 29 T cell receptor beta chains were all read from a single sample in a study of regulatory T cells in long-lasting Graves disease. In building TCR beta libraries, iRepertoire HTBI primers were used together with Arm-PCR of CDR3 regions. TCRdb called the multiplex PCR reads again in MiXCR, with one record for every CDR3 protein. This sample has approximately 350,000 distinct CDR3 sequences, with approximately 16% found just once. This sample's time point: newly diagnosed GD, antithyroid drugs for less than 3 months. Researchers made the TCR library from RNA that was extracted from PBMCs. These data were likewise used in another study, on T cells in Graves' hyperthyroidism and ophthalmopathy.

Here the sequenced sample was peripheral blood mononuclear cells (PBMCs), taken at new diagnosis, from a patient treated with antithyroid drugs. These receptors all come from a man aged 35 to 55 with Graves disease.

V and J are TRBV24-1 and TRBJ1-2; 8 bases match TRBD1. J was trimmed by 7 bases and V by 4 bases; bases with no gene match: 10. Germline CDR1 and CDR2: KGHDR and SFDVKD. The CDR3 contains 15 residues. CDR3 sequence (DNA): TGTGCCACCAGTGACCGAACGGACAGGGTGAGTGGCTACACCTTC. Translated: CATSDRTDRVSGYTF.

This clonotype showed up many times. CDR3 DNA sequence: TGTGCCAGCAGCGTGGACAGGGAGTATAAGCAGTACTTC. Translating gives CASSVDREYKQYF. The chain is built from TRBV11-2 and TRBJ2-7; 8 nucleotides align to TRBD1. There are 13 residues in the CDR3. With 5 bases clipped from V and 8 bases from J, the junction kept 8 bases outside the gene matches. Germline loops: CDR1 SGHAT, CDR2 FQNNGV. Supplemented by reference TRBV11-2 and TRBJ2-7, the full variable domain reads EAGVAQSPRYKIIEKRQSVAFWCNPISGHATLYWYQQILGQGPKLLIQFQNNGVVDDSQLPKDRFSAERLKGVDSTLKIQPAKLEDSAVYLCASSVDREYKQYFGPGTRLTVT.

The CDR3 nucleotides are TGCGCCAGCAGCCAAGGTGCCGGGACAGGGGGCGAAAAACTGTTTTTT. This codes for CASSQGAGTGGEKLFF. The chain couples TRBV4-1 to TRBJ1-4; 12 bases line up with TRBD1. The CDR3 runs to 16 residues. Germline CDR1 MGHRA, CDR2 YSYEKL. V dropped 1 base and J dropped 8; count of bases not matched to a gene: 5.

The table lists this clonotype with many counts. The chain joins TRBV11-3 to TRBJ2-7; 9 nucleotides line up with TRBD1. Germline CDR1 SGHNT, CDR2 YENEEA. V was clipped by 5 bases and J by 3 bases; unmatched bases: 2. The CDR3 is 13 amino acids. This chain's CDR3 is CASSTTGGYEQYF. In nucleotides, the CDR3 is TGTGCCAGCAGCACGACAGGGGGCTACGAGCAGTACTTC. The full variable domain, completed using reference TRBV11-3 and TRBJ2-7, is EAGVVQSPRYKIIEKKQPVAFWCNPISGHNTLYWYLQNLGQGPELLIRYENEEAVDDSQLPKDRFSAERLKGVDSTLKIQPAELGDSAVYLCASSTTGGYEQYFGPGTRLTVT.

The chain uses TRBV28 and TRBJ2-1; no reliable D call. Trimming stripped 5 bases from V and 0 bases from J, with 17 bases between. Germline-derived CDR1 and CDR2 are MDHEN and SYDVKM. CDR3 length: 17 residues. CDR3 DNA sequence: TGTGCCAGCAGTCCATTTGGCAGGTGGGGCTCCTACAATGAGCAGTTCTTC. Translated: CASSPFGRWGSYNEQFF.

A remark on this clonotype: A far larger clone is off by one base, so a read error is likely. This sequence joins TRBV28 and TRBJ2-1, with a possible D match to TRBD2 (7 bases). The ends were cut back, 5 bases at V and 10 bases at J, with 21 bases in the middle. The CDR3 has 15 amino acids. The V gene's germline CDR1 is MDHEN and CDR2 SYDVKM. CDR3 loop: CASSPGGVPAYEQFF. The CDR3 bases are TGTGCCAGCAGTCCGGGGGGCGTGCCCGCTTACGAGCAGTTCTTC.

The J gene is TRBJ1-1, the V gene TRBV11-3; no reliable D call. The germline gives CDR1 SGHNT, CDR2 YENEEA. CDR3 length: 15 amino acids. The germline V and J ends were trimmed by 5 bases and 0 bases, with 13 bases remaining between them. CDR3 in DNA: TGTGCCAGCAGCCTTAGCCAGGCTTTGAACACTGAAGCTTTCTTT. Its protein product is CASSLSQALNTEAFF.

The V and J genes are TRBV18 and TRBJ1-1; D is uncertain. V was trimmed by 4 bases and J by 5 bases, leaving 5 bases between them. Germline CDR1 KGHSH, CDR2 LQKENI. The CDR3 totals 11 residues. In DNA form, the CDR3 reads TGTGCCAGCTCACGGGATACTGAAGCTTTCTTT. Its protein product is CASSRDTEAFF.

The CDR3 coding sequence is TGCAGTGCTGACAGCGGAGACGAGCAGTACTTC. It yields the protein CSADSGDEQYF. The chain joins TRBV20-1 to TRBJ2-5; the D call may be TRBD1 or TRBD2 (5 bases each). The assigned J gene may be wrong: the sequence end matches TRBJ2-7 better. Germline assignment: CDR1 DFQATT and CDR2 SNEGSKA (reference sequence). The CDR3 has 11 residues.

Worth noting for this clonotype: In this CDR3 the conserved last residue, phenylalanine or tryptophan, is missing, so a read error is likely. The chain uses TRBV24-1 and TRBJ2-5, with D perhaps TRBD2 (8 bases). V lost 0 bases and J lost 5, with 15 bases in between. Germline V gene sequence: CDR1 KGHDR, CDR2 SFDVKD. The CDR3 has 16 amino acids. The CDR3 bases are TGTGCCACCAGTGATTTGCGGGAGGGGGCTGGGGAGACCCAGTACCTC. Amino acids: CATSDLREGAGETQYL.

Regarding this clonotype: Just one base apart from a much larger clone, this may be a read error. The genes are TRBV15 and TRBJ2-1; 11 nucleotides agree with TRBD1. The CDR3 extends over 17 amino acids. Germline CDR1 and CDR2: LNHNV and YYDKDF (reference sequence). The CDR3 loop is CATGRGPGGQGANEQFF. CDR3 DNA: TGTGCCACCGGCAGAGGGCCGGGAGGACAGGGGGCCAATGAGCAGTTCTTC.

This clonotype occurred many times. V usage is TRBV29-1 and J usage is TRBJ1-1, with D maybe TRBD1 (6 bases). This CDR3 spans 14 amino acids. From germline, CDR1 is SQVTM and CDR2 ANQGSEA. Trimming shortened V by 3 bases and J by 1 base, and 12 bases separated the two germline ends. The DNA of the CDR3 is TGCAGCGTTGATCTGGGGGCCGAGAACACTGAAGCTTTCTTT. Its translation is CSVDLGAENTEAFF. The complete variable domain, with remaining parts taken from reference TRBV29-1 and TRBJ1-1, reads SAVISQKPSRDICQRGTSLTIQCQVDSQVTMMFWYRQQPGQSLTLIATANQGSEATYESGFVIDKFPISRPNLTFSTLTVSNMSPEDSSIYLCSVDLGAENTEAFFGQGTRLTVV.

This clonotype was recorded many times. The chain has TRBV7-9 and TRBJ1-5; a possible D gene is TRBD1 (6 bases). The germline V gene has CDR1 SEHNR and CDR2 FQNEAQ (reference sequence). The CDR3 is 14 amino acids. Trimming cost V 4 bases and J 5 bases, with 12 bases left between them. In nucleotides, the CDR3 is TGTGCCAGCAGCTCACAGGGATCCTATCAGCCCCAGCATTTT. It yields the protein CASSSQGSYQPQHF.

There are a few counts of this clonotype. For the CDR3, the DNA is TGTGCCAGCAGCCAGGACACCAGTCTAAGACACTCTGGAAACACCATATATTTT. It translates to CASSQDTSLRHSGNTIYF. This chain connects TRBV14 to TRBJ1-3; tentatively, D is TRBD1 (5 bases). There are 18 residues in the CDR3. Germline V gives CDR1 SGHDN, CDR2 FVKESK. Trimming took off 3 bases at V and 0 bases at J, with 18 bases between the two ends.

The chain carries TRBV6-2 or TRBV6-3 and TRBJ1-1; TRBD1 aligns across 8 bases. The CDR3 is made up of 15 amino acids. V was clipped by 1 base and J by 2 bases; unmatched bases: 3. Germline CDR1 MNHEY, CDR2 SVGEGT. CDR3 region: CASSYWTGLNTEAFF. In DNA, the CDR3 is TGTGCCAGCAGTTACTGGACAGGGCTCAACACTGAAGCTTTCTTT.

The chain is built from TRBV19 and TRBJ1-1; D unclear. Germline CDR1 is LNHDA and CDR2 is SQIVND (reference sequence). The length of the CDR3 is 13 residues. V lost 11 bases and J 0 bases, leaving 13 bases between the germline ends. Written as DNA, the CDR3 is TGTGCCTCTAGACCGGTTCTGAACACTGAAGCTTTCTTT. This codes for CASRPVLNTEAFF.

Many counts were recorded for this clonotype. The genes are TRBV5-1 and TRBJ1-4; 9 nucleotides match TRBD1. CDR1 SGHRS and CDR2 YFSETQ come from the germline V gene. This CDR3 has 14 amino acids. V was clipped by 0 bases and J by 10 bases; unmatched bases: 4. The CDR3 nucleotides are TGCGCCAGCAGCTTGGGGGACAGGGCTAGAAAACTGTTTTTT. Translation: CASSLGDRARKLFF.

This clonotype was picked up a small number of times. J is TRBJ1-2 and V is TRBV12-3 or TRBV12-4; D unclear. Trimming removed 2 bases from V and 3 bases from J, with 7 bases in between. The CDR3 has 13 residues. The CDR3 nucleotides read TGTGCCAGCAGTTTATACACTGACTATGGCTACACCTTC. Residues: CASSLYTDYGYTF.

CDR3 amino acids: CSARWETQYF. The CDR3 DNA sequence: TGCAGTGCTAGGTGGGAGACCCAGTACTTC. This chain links TRBV20-1 with TRBJ2-5, with D unclear. Trimming took off 3 bases at V and 5 bases at J, with 4 bases between the two ends. Germline values: CDR1 DFQATT, CDR2 SNEGSKA (reference sequence). This CDR3 has 10 amino acids.

The chain couples TRBV11-2 to TRBJ2-7, with 9 bases fitting TRBD2. Germline values: CDR1 SGHAT, CDR2 FQNNGV. The CDR3 is made up of 16 amino acids. Unmatched junction bases numbered 10, after V lost 5 bases and J lost 2 bases. CDR3 in amino acids: CASSPQQAGGPYEQYF. CDR3 sequence (DNA): TGTGCCAGCAGCCCCCAACAGGCGGGAGGGCCCTACGAGCAGTACTTC.

This clonotype was seen at least ten times. This chain uses TRBV2 with TRBJ1-2; no clear D gene. In germline, CDR1 is SNHLY, CDR2 FYNNEI. The V end was cut by 3 bases, the J end by 2 bases, with 7 bases between. CDR3 length: 13 amino acids. As DNA, the CDR3 is TGTGCCAGCAGTGAGAACGGGAACTATGGCTACACCTTC. As protein: CASSENGNYGYTF.

This clonotype was seen at least ten times. The chain uses TRBV27 and TRBJ1-2; 9 nucleotides agree with TRBD1. The CDR3 is made up of 15 amino acids. CDR1 and CDR2 from the germline V gene are MNHEY and SMNVEV (reference sequence). The junction had 12 bases not matched to a gene; V was cut back by 5 bases and J by 8 bases. The CDR3 sequence is CASSDPGQGREGYTF. The CDR3 DNA reads TGTGCCAGCAGTGACCCGGGACAGGGAAGGGAGGGCTACACCTTC.

This clonotype came up a few times. This chain links TRBV5-1 with TRBJ2-2, with 8 bases lining up with TRBD2. This CDR3 comprises 17 residues. V lost 0 bases, J lost 0 bases, and 4 bases stayed unmatched. Germline lookup yields CDR1 SGHRS and CDR2 YFSETQ. This CDR3 reads CASSLVPAGANTGELFF. In nucleotides, the CDR3 is TGCGCCAGCAGCTTGGTTCCAGCGGGGGCGAACACCGGGGAGCTGTTTTTT.

The chain carries TRBV12-3 or TRBV12-4 and TRBJ2-1; TRBD2 matches at 14 bases. The junction had 4 bases not matched to a gene; V was cut back by 6 bases and J by 3 bases. This CDR3 region has 16 residues. The CDR3, as DNA: TGTGCCAGCAGCCGAGGACTAGCGGGGGGCTACAATGAGCAGTTCTTC. Encoded protein: CASSRGLAGGYNEQFF.

This clonotype was counted at least ten times. The rearrangement uses TRBV2 and TRBJ2-1, with D tentatively TRBD2 (7 bases). V lost 4 bases, J lost 6 bases, and 16 bases lay in between. The germline V gene has CDR1 SNHLY and CDR2 FYNNEI. The CDR3 extends over 15 amino acids. The CDR3 spells CASSGGRGVGNEQFF. The CDR3, as DNA: TGTGCCAGCAGTGGAGGGAGGGGGGTCGGCAATGAGCAGTTCTTC.

This chain uses TRBV11-3 with TRBJ2-1; TRBD1 matches 7 bases. This CDR3 has 18 amino acids. V trimming: 1 base; J trimming: 2 bases; junction bases outside the gene matches: 11. CDR1 is SGHNT, CDR2 YENEEA, per germline. The CDR3 DNA sequence: TGTGCCAGCAGCTTAGGCAGGGGGAGTACGAGTACCTACAATGAGCAGTTCTTC. This codes for CASSLGRGSTSTYNEQFF.

This clonotype turned up a few times. CDR3 coding DNA: TGTGCCAGCGTAAGACTAGCGGGGGGAGAGACCCAGTACTTC. Its translation is CASVRLAGGETQYF. The chain combines TRBV2 with TRBJ2-5; 13 positions agree with TRBD2. Trimming cost V 8 bases and J 4 bases; bases outside gene matches: 4. The CDR3 covers 14 residues. Germline V gene data show CDR1 as SNHLY and CDR2 as FYNNEI.

This clonotype has a count of ten or more. The rearrangement uses TRBV7-9 and TRBJ2-5; no clear D. Germline loops: CDR1 SEHNR, CDR2 FQNEAQ (reference sequence). The V and J ends lost 2 bases and 8 bases respectively, with 9 bases between them. This CDR3 has 12 residues. Here the CDR3 reads CASSLSSGTQYF. DNA of the CDR3: TGTGCCAGCAGCTTATCTTCAGGTACCCAGTACTTC. The full variable domain, completed using reference TRBV7-9 and TRBJ2-5, is DTGVSQNPRHKITKRGQNVTFRCDPISEHNRLYWYRQTLGQGPEFLTYFQNEAQLEKSRLLSDRFSAERPKGSFSTLEIQRTEQGDSAMYLCASSLSSGTQYFGPGTRLLVL.

This clonotype came up a few times. The J gene is TRBJ2-7, the V gene TRBV4-1, with TRBD1 matching over 7 bases. V was pared by 0 bases and J by 6 bases, with 8 bases of the junction left unmatched. The germline gives CDR1 MGHRA, CDR2 YSYEKL. CDR3 length: 15 residues. This CDR3 is CASSQDLQGLLEQYF. Here the CDR3 DNA reads TGCGCCAGCAGCCAAGACCTACAGGGGCTCCTCGAGCAGTACTTC.